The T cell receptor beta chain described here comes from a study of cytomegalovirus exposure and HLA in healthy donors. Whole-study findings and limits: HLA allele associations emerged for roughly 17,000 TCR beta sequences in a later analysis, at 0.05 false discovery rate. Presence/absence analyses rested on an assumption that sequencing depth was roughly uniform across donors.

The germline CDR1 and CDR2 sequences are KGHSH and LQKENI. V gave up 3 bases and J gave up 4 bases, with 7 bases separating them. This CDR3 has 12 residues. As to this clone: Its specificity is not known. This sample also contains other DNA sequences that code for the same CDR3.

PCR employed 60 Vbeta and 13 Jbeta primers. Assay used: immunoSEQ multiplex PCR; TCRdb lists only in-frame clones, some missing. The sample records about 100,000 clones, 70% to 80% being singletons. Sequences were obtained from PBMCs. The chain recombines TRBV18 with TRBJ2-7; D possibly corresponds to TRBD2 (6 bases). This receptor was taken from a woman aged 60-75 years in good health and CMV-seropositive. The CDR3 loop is CASSPGLYEQYF. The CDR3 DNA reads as TGTGCCAGCTCACCGGGACTTTACGAGCAGTACTTC.